These 22 T cell receptor beta chains were all obtained from the same sample, sequenced in a study of cytomegalovirus exposure and HLA in healthy donors. It was with 60 Vbeta and 13 Jbeta primers that the PCR ran. Libraries were prepared by immunoSEQ multiplex PCR; TCRdb keeps only in-frame clonotypes and omits some of them. The table lists roughly 280,000 clones, around 65% of them singletons. Source material: PBMCs. The receptors derive from a female donor in good health and CMV-seronegative.

This chain links TRBV29-1 with TRBJ2-3, with 15 bases fitting TRBD2. The junction had 19 bases not matched to a gene; V was cut back by 6 bases and J by 6 bases. The CDR3 is 19 residues long. CDR1 is SQVTM, CDR2 ANQGSEA, per germline. The CDR3 protein is CSVEPTKPGLAGGPDTQYF. The CDR3 bases are TGCAGCGTCGAACCGACAAAACCGGGACTAGCGGGAGGTCCCGATACGCAGTATTTT.

The V and J genes are TRBV2 and TRBJ1-1, with 9 bases that match TRBD1. CDR1 and CDR2 (germline): SNHLY, FYNNEI. The CDR3 consists of 16 residues. The J segment lost 1 base and the V segment lost 5 bases, leaving 8 bases of the junction unmatched. CDR3 protein: CASSIGQGRGNTEAFF. The CDR3, as DNA: TGTGCCAGCAGTATAGGACAGGGGAGAGGGAACACTGAAGCTTTCTTT.

The chain couples TRBV5-4 to TRBJ2-6; 7 bases match TRBD2. From germline, CDR1 is SGHNT and CDR2 YYREEE (reference sequence). With V trimmed by 3 bases and J by 1 base, 7 bases remained unmatched. This CDR3 has 17 residues. The CDR3 sequence: CASSSRRGISGANVLTF. The CDR3 bases are TGTGCCAGCAGCTCCAGGCGGGGGATATCTGGGGCCAACGTCCTGACTTTC.

The gene calls are TRBV20-1 and TRBJ2-1, with unresolved D. The germline CDR1 and CDR2 sequences are DFQATT and SNEGSKA (reference sequence). V dropped 1 base and J dropped 13 bases, with 11 bases sitting between them. The CDR3 length is 11 residues. In nucleotides, the CDR3 is TGCAGTGCTAGAGTAACGGGTTCTCAGTTCTTC. Encoded protein: CSARVTGSQFF.

The CDR3 reads CASSLVRGTDQPQHF. The CDR3 DNA sequence: TGCGCCAGCAGCCTTGTCAGGGGAACGGATCAGCCCCAGCATTTT. This chain connects TRBV4-1 to TRBJ1-5; D possibly corresponds to TRBD1 (6 bases). V lost 4 bases, J lost 5 bases, and 15 bases lay in between. CDR1 and CDR2 from the germline V gene are MGHRA and YSYEKL. The CDR3 covers 15 residues.

CDR3 DNA: TGTGCCAGCAGTGTCCTAGCGGGAGGGGGCAATGAGCAGTTCTTC. Translation: CASSVLAGGGNEQFF. The chain couples TRBV2 to TRBJ2-1; 12 nucleotides line up with TRBD2. The length of the CDR3 is 15 residues. CDR1 is SNHLY, CDR2 FYNNEI, per germline. The junction had 4 bases not matched to a gene; V was cut back by 4 bases and J by 6 bases. The full variable domain, in which reference TRBV2 and TRBJ2-1 provide the parts outside the CDR3, is EPEVTQTPSHQVTQMGQEVILRCVPISNHLYFYWYRQILGQKVEFLVSFYNNEISEKSEIFDDQFSVERPDGSNFTLKIRSTKLEDSAMYFCASSVLAGGGNEQFFGPGTRLTVL.

The chain is built from TRBV5-4 and TRBJ1-3; possible D gene TRBD1, 5 bases. Deletions cut 0 bases from V and 7 bases from J, with 17 bases between. The CDR3 length is 16 residues. Germline CDR1 is SGHNT and CDR2 is YYREEE (reference sequence). The CDR3 region is CASSLGGGGTSNTIYF. In DNA form, the CDR3 reads TGTGCCAGCAGCTTGGGCGGGGGGGGAACAAGCAACACCATATATTTT. The full variable domain, with the rest looked up from reference TRBV5-4 and TRBJ1-3, is ETGVTQSPTHLIKTRGQQVTLRCSSQSGHNTVSWYQQALGQGPQFIFQYYREEENGRGNFPPRFSGLQFPNYSSELNVNALELDDSALYLCASSLGGGGTSNTIYFGEGSWLTVV.

This clone showed up just once. The chain employs TRBV12-2 and TRBJ2-1; whether TRBD2, the table's D call, matches the DNA was not checked. TRBV12-2 is a documented pseudogene. The CDR3 length is 16 residues. The CDR3 loop reads CASRPPGRECYNEQFF. CDR3 bases: TGTGCAAGTCGCCCTCCCGGGCGGGAGTGCTACAATGAGCAGTTCTTC.

The chain employs TRBV19 and TRBJ2-7; D gene unclear. Germline CDR1 is LNHDA and CDR2 is SQIVND (reference sequence). The CDR3 has 14 amino acids. V was trimmed by 1 base and J by 3 bases, leaving 10 bases between them. Written as DNA, the CDR3 is TGTGCCAGTAGTATAGGAGGCACTCGCTACGAGCAGTACTTC. Protein product: CASSIGGTRYEQYF.

CDR3 loop: CASSGTFIGIAKNIQYF. The CDR3 DNA reads TGTGCCAGCAGCGGGACATTTATTGGGATAGCCAAAAACATTCAGTACTTC. This chain uses TRBV2 with TRBJ2-4; perhaps TRBD1 as D (6 bases). This CDR3 region has 17 residues. Germline V gene sequence: CDR1 SNHLY, CDR2 FYNNEI. Trimming removed 6 bases from V and 0 bases from J, with 18 bases in between.

This chain connects TRBV5-5 to TRBJ2-7; 10 bases align to TRBD2. V dropped 3 bases and J dropped 3; count of bases not matched to a gene: 3. CDR1 is SGHKS and CDR2 is YYEKEE in the germline V gene (reference sequence). CDR3 size: 14 residues. The CDR3 region is CASSSSGRGYEQYF. CDR3 nucleotides: TGTGCCAGCAGCTCTAGCGGGAGAGGCTACGAGCAGTACTTC.

This chain connects TRBV6-1 to TRBJ1-1; D may be TRBD1 (5 bases). V dropped 4 bases and J dropped 4 bases, with 19 bases sitting between them. The germline CDR1 and CDR2 sequences are MNHNS and SASEGT. The CDR3 runs to 16 residues. CDR3 protein: CASSARRGLGTTEAFF. The CDR3 coding sequence is TGTGCCAGCAGTGCCCGTCGGGGGTTGGGGACCACTGAAGCTTTCTTT.

The chain combines TRBV6-6 with TRBJ1-4, with D possibly matching TRBD1 (5 bases). This CDR3 has 15 amino acids. The germline V gene has CDR1 MNHNY and CDR2 SVGAGI (reference sequence). Trimming removed 6 bases from V and 3 bases from J, with 14 bases in between. The CDR3 coding sequence is TGTGCCAGCAGCGATCAGGGAGGGCCTAATGAAAAACTGTTTTTT. The encoded protein is CASSDQGGPNEKLFF.

V is TRBV16 and J is TRBJ1-2; perhaps TRBD1 as D (5 bases). CDR1 is KGHSY and CDR2 is FQNENV in the germline V gene. Trimming took off 0 bases at V and 4 bases at J, with 9 bases between the two ends. The CDR3 has 14 residues. CDR3 region: CASSQSGGVYGYTF. The CDR3 bases are TGTGCCAGCAGCCAATCTGGAGGGGTCTATGGCTACACCTTC.

The J gene is TRBJ2-2, the V gene TRBV7-2; 13 bases match TRBD2. The CDR3 has 17 residues. With 5 bases clipped from V and 5 bases from J, the junction kept 8 bases outside the gene matches. Germline V CDR1 and CDR2: SGHTA, FQGNSA. CDR3 amino acids: CASSTRTSGRNTGELFF. The CDR3 coding sequence is TGTGCCAGCAGCACCCGGACTAGCGGGAGAAATACCGGGGAGCTGTTTTTT.

The rearrangement uses TRBV5-8 and TRBJ2-1; possible D gene TRBD2, 5 bases. The ends were cut back, 5 bases at V and 2 bases at J, with 11 bases in the middle. The germline V gene has CDR1 SGHTS and CDR2 YDEGEE. The CDR3 is 14 residues long. The DNA of the CDR3 is TGTGCCAGCAGACCTGCCGGGACCTACAATGAGCAGTTCTTC. It codes for CASRPAGTYNEQFF.

This clone appeared a few times. The chain joins TRBV4-2 to TRBJ1-1; D is unclear. Germline CDR1 and CDR2: LGHNA and YNFKEQ. The V end lost 4 bases, the J end lost 5 bases, and 14 bases lay between the germline ends. This CDR3 spans 14 amino acids. For the CDR3, the DNA is TGTGCCAGCAGCCTTGTGTTTGGAGGGACTGAAGCTTTCTTT. Amino acid sequence: CASSLVFGGTEAFF.

CDR3: CASSLPTSGRGYEQFF. The CDR3 bases are TGCGCCAGCAGCTTGCCCACTAGCGGGAGGGGCTATGAGCAGTTCTTC. The chain couples TRBV5-1 to TRBJ2-1; 13 nucleotides align to TRBD2. The CDR3 runs to 16 residues. Germline V CDR1 and CDR2: SGHRS, YFSETQ. J was trimmed by 8 bases and V by 1 base; bases with no gene match: 6.

V is TRBV4-1 and J is TRBJ2-7; 8 bases map to TRBD2. Germline V gene data show CDR1 as MGHRA and CDR2 as YSYEKL. The CDR3 has 15 residues. V lost 0 bases to trimming and J lost 6 bases; unmatched junction nucleotides: 7. This CDR3 is CASSQESGGIREQYF. The CDR3 region has the DNA TGCGCCAGCAGCCAAGAGTCGGGGGGGATCCGCGAGCAGTACTTC.

The rearrangement joins TRBV2 to TRBJ2-1; TRBD2 matches 12 bases. With V trimmed by 6 bases and J by 6 bases, 3 bases remained unmatched. This CDR3 region has 14 residues. Looked up from germline, CDR1 is SNHLY and CDR2 is FYNNEI. DNA of the CDR3: TGTGCCAGCAGCGCGGGACTAGCGGGCAATGAGCAGTTCTTC. Translated, it gives CASSAGLAGNEQFF.

This chain connects TRBV6-7 to TRBJ1-3; no firm D call. TRBV6-7 is an ORF for which the function is uncertain. Trimming left V 0 bases short and J 3 bases short, with 12 bases between. The CDR3 is made up of 16 amino acids. CDR3 residues: CASSYSINSLGNTIYF. The CDR3, as DNA: TGTGCCAGCAGTTACTCGATAAACAGTCTTGGAAACACCATATATTTT.

This chain connects TRBV23-1 to TRBJ2-7, with D possibly TRBD1 on 6 matching bases. TRBV23-1 is placed among ORFs of uncertain function. The germline V and J ends were trimmed by 3 bases and 4 bases, with 13 bases remaining between them. This CDR3 region has 14 residues. This CDR3 reads CASSQAQGPYEQYF. CDR3 sequence (DNA): TGCGCCAGCAGTCAGGCACAGGGACCTTACGAGCAGTACTTC.